This T cell receptor beta chain was sequenced in a study of cytomegalovirus exposure and HLA in healthy donors (dated by TCRdb to about 2017). For context, the study as a whole: According to an earlier analysis of a few hundred of the donors, about 179 million T cells yielded 117 million unique TCR beta sequences and approximately 300 Gb of sequence data. An early release covering some 640 HLA-typed donors comprised approximately 300 gigabases of sequencing data and tens of millions of unique TCR sequences. Of the roughly 400 genotyped donors, 75% to 85% were placed in the genetic ancestry cluster associated with self-reported Caucasian donors. The study aimed to test whether cataloging public T cell receptors could reveal signatures of past pathogen exposure. The study profiled the T cell repertoires of more than 500 subjects by immunosequencing and related them to cytomegalovirus serostatus. In addition to the first cohort of 500 to 850 subjects, a separate validation cohort of 130 or so different subjects was used. To predict cytomegalovirus infection status, the study combined high-throughput TCR immunosequencing, statistical association of individual TCRs with disease status, and machine learning. A later analysis re-examined previously published TCR beta repertoires from just over 650 donors and added high-resolution HLA genotyping to investigate patterns of TCR occurrence. Rather than drawing on any new phenotypic data, the later analysis identified candidate immune exposures from TCR beta sequences and the way those sequences occurred across donors. In an earlier analysis of around 540 of the donors, high-throughput TCR beta sequencing was used to judge whether each TCR beta V gene segment behaved as functional or pseudogenic. Alongside the repertoire data, information on donor age, sex, ethnicity and CMV serostatus was compiled. A later genetic analysis used genome-wide SNP genotypes for about three fifths of the 666 donors, treating that subset as a discovery cohort. Every repertoire in the discovery cohort had been generated on one and the same sequencing platform. HLA typing covered class I and class II loci at four-digit resolution. The number of donors typed differed by locus, with about 629-630 for A, B, C, DRB1 and DQB1, around 560 for DQA1, some 570 for DPA1, and roughly 450 for DPB1. Four to six DR-DQ haplotypes were handled as single units for association and clustering, since linkage in the cohort was strong. Across about 370 genotyped donors of the cohort, an average of approximately 240,000 unique TCR beta nucleotide sequences per donor were sequenced, and roughly 20% of those sequences were non-productive. Results and caveats for the whole study, not just this receptor: Cytomegalovirus status was reported to be diagnosed by the classifier with high specificity and sensitivity in both the original and validation cohorts. Correlated functional status among segregating V segments might reflect linkage disequilibrium, but an unknown experimental factor could not be ruled out. A later genetic analysis reported fewer N-insertions in productive TCRs among donors in an Asian-associated ancestry cluster than the approximately 670-donor mean. A further reported finding was that TCR beta sequences accurately predicted the HLA-A and HLA-B alleles for most subjects in the first cohort. Because counts were too low, fewer than 20 rarely observed V segments, including chromosome 9 orphons, were excluded from the earlier analysis of several hundred of the donors. In vitro tests confirmed that a few of the cytomegalovirus-associated TCR beta chains recognize cytomegalovirus antigens. Because HLA typing was missing for some donors at each locus, association tests included only the typed subset. The only immune exposure information available for the cohort was CMV serostatus. Some IMGT-functional V segments, including TRBV6-2 and TRBV6-3, could not be told apart with the 87-base-pair reads, so those segments were excluded. A group of highly shared sequence variants was considered likely to be a technical artifact of the sequencing pipeline. In a later analysis, HLA-associated TCR beta chains were found to be more clonally expanded and to have lower generation probabilities than equally common non-associated chains. V-gene and J-gene trimming of TCR beta chains was associated with a missense DCLRE1C variant in a later genetic analysis, and the association was replicated in an independent cohort. The cohort was sequenced for TCR beta chains only, and without alpha or paired-chain data the features that could be detected were limited. Assigning TCR associations to individual alleles was difficult when HLA alleles, especially DR and DQ, strongly co-occurred. Most CMV-associated TCR beta chains appeared to be HLA-restricted in a later analysis, and the HLA associations seemed to be driven largely by CMV exposure. In the study, about 150 TCR beta chains were listed as associated with cytomegalovirus. Most TCR sequences were observed very rarely across donors, whereas some public TCRs were present in many individuals. Specific HLA alleles were associated with more than 15,000 TCR beta sequences at a false discovery rate of 0.05 in a later analysis. In an earlier analysis of approximately 590 of the donors, most TCR beta V segments were observed in productive rearrangements about 87% or about 30% of the time, broadly matching IMGT annotations. Presence/absence analyses assumed roughly uniform sequencing depth across donors, an assumption that may not hold. It was suggested by the authors that the approach could potentially be generalized to other disease states and immunological phenotypes. In a later analysis, several top co-occurrence clusters were reported to appear linked to parvovirus B19, influenza, CMV and Epstein-Barr virus. In a later analysis, TCR association rates were found to vary across HLA loci, with the most associated TCRs seen for DRB1 alleles and the fewest for HLA-C alleles.

For this clone: There is no known antigen for this receptor. No base-level quality is on record; no much larger clone is a single base apart.

The receptor library was made with the immunoSEQ multiplex PCR assay. The multiplex PCR relied on a mix of 60 forward primers for TCR Vbeta segments and 13 reverse primers for TCR Jbeta segments. The CDR3 region of rearranged TCR beta genes was amplified from genomic DNA by a multiplex PCR assay. Amplified TCR beta libraries were sequenced as 87-base-pair reads on the Illumina HiSeq System. In the paper's pipeline: Across the 640 or so repertoires, a later analysis counted 60 million to 90 million unique TCR beta chains, approximately 10 million of which were shared by at least two donors. Raw reads were error-corrected and collapsed into unique sequences with a nearest-neighbor algorithm that merged closely related sequences to remove PCR and sequencing errors. Alignment of CDR3 sequences to IMGT reference sequences was used to assign V, D and J gene segments. For a sequence to be retained, at least a six-nucleotide match to both a V gene segment and a J gene segment was required. A rearrangement was called productive if the CDR3 had no stop codons and remained in frame with V and J, and every other rearrangement was called non-productive. CDR3 was defined according to IMGT convention as the region running from the second conserved V-encoded cysteine to the conserved J-encoded phenylalanine. In an earlier analysis of more than 550 of the donors, sequences lacking an unambiguous match to a single V gene segment were excluded. In an earlier analysis of a few hundred of the donors, a V segment was called functional when productive rearrangements were above 56.7%, and segregating when the standard deviation between donors exceeded 5%. A statistical classification framework was developed to diagnose cytomegalovirus status using the catalog of TCR beta chain sequences. V and J gene assignment, in a later analysis, came from comparing TCR nucleotide sequences with IMGT/GENE-DB human TR gene sequences. A later analysis assigned CDR3 sequences and most-parsimonious VDJ recombination scenarios with the TCRdist pipeline. In a later analysis, each TCR beta chain was defined by its CDR3 amino acid sequence together with its V-gene family, and reads without a unique V-gene family were excluded. A later analysis removed 592 highly shared, low-generation-probability nucleotide sequences to deal with suspected cross-contamination and a sequencing artifact. In a later analysis, a clonal expansion index for each public chain was calculated from normalized within-repertoire ranks of inferred template counts. In a later analysis, generation probabilities were computed with a VDJ recombination model fitted to out-of-frame rearrangements, and the resulting probabilities were checked against IGoR. Hypergeometric tests were used in a later analysis to score TCR-TCR, TCR-HLA and TCR-CMV co-occurrence, with a repertoire-size bias correction applied to the TCR pairs. A later analysis estimated false discovery rates by permuting HLA or CMV assignments 20 times. In a later analysis, co-occurring TCRs were grouped using DBSCAN, and TCRdist sequence similarity was added for clustering within HLA-allele-positive subsets. Repertoires with fewer than 30,000 or more than 120,000 public chains were left out of co-occurrence clustering, as were about 5 repertoires with anomalous nucleotide sharing. TCRdb provides this immuneACCESS table in a form limited to in-frame rearrangements. Some clones are lacking; in checked studies, under half of them reflect an unresolved V gene, and why the rest are absent is not known. V and J calls and clone size are given by that table; D and trimming were obtained from the DNA. The sample includes 180,000 or so clones, with 75% to 90% observed a single time. Under 5% of the sample is taken by the ten largest.

Based on the germline V gene (reference sequence), the CDR1 and CDR2 sequences are MNHEY and SMNVEV. Trimming removed 2 bases from V and 0 bases from J, leaving 10 bases between the germline ends. Including cysteine and phenylalanine, the CDR3 has 15 amino acids. The only DNA kept is the CDR3, 45 bases in frame from the first base. In total, about 650 healthy bone marrow donors made up the cohort. At the time of sampling, every cohort member was nominally healthy, though immune exposures that went unrecorded were likely present. The donor was CMV seropositive and belonged to the group of around 300 seropositive cohort members. A peripheral blood sample was collected from each donor, and TCR beta sequencing was performed on peripheral blood mononuclear cells. The Qiagen DNeasy Blood Extraction Kit was used to extract genomic DNA from the blood cell samples.

Sequencing was carried out using PBMCs. The source of this sequence is a woman between 45 and 65 years old in good health and CMV-seropositive. Recombination connected TRBV27 to TRBJ1-1, and TRBD1 may be the D gene, going by 6 matching bases. Read as DNA, the sequence is TGTGCCAGCAGTTTAAACGGACAGCTGAACACTGAAGCTTTCTTT. Its protein product is CASSLNGQLNTEAFF.